This TCR beta chain was sequenced during a study of blood T cells in healthy people across ages. Every sample gave at least 5.5 micrograms of total RNA when it was extracted. A second roughly 6 to 11 cycle PCR used barcoded and J-beta primers. Via MiXCR, TCRdb re-called the 5' RACE reads, giving one row per CDR3 protein. The sample includes about 1.8 million distinct CDR3 sequences, around 50% of them seen just once. Looked up from germline, CDR1 is SEHNR and CDR2 is FQNEAQ (reference sequence). The CDR3 is 15 residues long. The sequence derives from a middle-aged woman in good health. The J gene is TRBJ2-4, the V gene TRBV7-9, with 7 nucleotides matching TRBD2. The end of the DNA is better explained by TRBJ2-7, so the J call may be wrong. The sequencing input was blood. CDR3 sequence: CASSPTDITGGEQYF. The CDR3, as DNA: TGTGCCAGCAGCCCCACGGACATCACGGGGGGCGAGCAGTACTTC.